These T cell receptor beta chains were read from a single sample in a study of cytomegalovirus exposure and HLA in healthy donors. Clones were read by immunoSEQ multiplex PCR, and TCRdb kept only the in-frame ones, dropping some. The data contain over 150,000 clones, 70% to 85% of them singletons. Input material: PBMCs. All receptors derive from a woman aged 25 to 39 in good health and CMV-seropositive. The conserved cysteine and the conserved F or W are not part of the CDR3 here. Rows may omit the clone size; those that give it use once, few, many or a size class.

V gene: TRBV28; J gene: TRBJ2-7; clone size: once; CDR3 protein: ASRAEIYEQY
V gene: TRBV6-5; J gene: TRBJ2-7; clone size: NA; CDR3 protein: ASTRTGWEAQY
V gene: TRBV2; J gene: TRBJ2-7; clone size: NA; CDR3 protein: ASSRDRGSEQY
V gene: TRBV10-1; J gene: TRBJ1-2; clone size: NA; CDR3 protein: ASSVGLGYGYT
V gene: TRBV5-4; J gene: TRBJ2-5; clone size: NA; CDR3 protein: ASSPTRSGTQTQY
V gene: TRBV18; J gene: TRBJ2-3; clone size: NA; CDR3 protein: ASSIRETDTQY
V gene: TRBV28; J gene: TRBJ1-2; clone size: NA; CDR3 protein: ASSFLTVYGYT
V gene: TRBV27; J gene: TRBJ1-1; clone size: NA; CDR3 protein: ATRGGTNTEAF
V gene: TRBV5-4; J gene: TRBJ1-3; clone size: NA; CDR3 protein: ASSRQGRGNTIY
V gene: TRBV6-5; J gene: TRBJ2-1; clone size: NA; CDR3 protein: ASRPSGTPLNEQF
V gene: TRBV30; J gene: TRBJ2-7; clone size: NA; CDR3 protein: AWSPQSGTRAEQY
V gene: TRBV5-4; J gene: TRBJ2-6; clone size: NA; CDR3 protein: ASSPANSGANVLT
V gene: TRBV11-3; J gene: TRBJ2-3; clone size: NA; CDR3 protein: ASSSGLAVDTQY
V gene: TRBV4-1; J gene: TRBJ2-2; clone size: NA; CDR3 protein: ASSQTTGYTGELF
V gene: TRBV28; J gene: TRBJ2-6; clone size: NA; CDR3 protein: ASSGGERAGANVLT
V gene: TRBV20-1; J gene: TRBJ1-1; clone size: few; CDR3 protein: SAQRSTEAF
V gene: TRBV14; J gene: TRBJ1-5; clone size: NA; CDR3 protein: ASSQGFNQAQH
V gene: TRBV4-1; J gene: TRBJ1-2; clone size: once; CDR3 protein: ASSQERDRGYGYT
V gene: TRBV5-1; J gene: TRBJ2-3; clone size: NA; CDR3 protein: ASSTAQVDTQY
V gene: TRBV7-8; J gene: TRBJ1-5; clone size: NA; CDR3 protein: ASSFETESNQPQH
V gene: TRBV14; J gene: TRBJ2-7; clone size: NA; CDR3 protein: ASSHLQGYEQY
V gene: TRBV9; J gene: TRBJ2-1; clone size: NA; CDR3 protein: ASSATADAYNEQF
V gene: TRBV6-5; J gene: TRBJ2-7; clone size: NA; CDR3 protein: ASSPGLAGDYEQY
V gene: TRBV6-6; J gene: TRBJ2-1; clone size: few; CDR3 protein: ASSYSGTSGYNEQF
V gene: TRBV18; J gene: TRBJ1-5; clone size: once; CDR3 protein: ASSPERNQPQH
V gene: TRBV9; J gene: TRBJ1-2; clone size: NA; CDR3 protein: ASSVVQGLDGYT
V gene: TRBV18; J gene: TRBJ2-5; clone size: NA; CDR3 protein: ASSSLGGGRGETQY